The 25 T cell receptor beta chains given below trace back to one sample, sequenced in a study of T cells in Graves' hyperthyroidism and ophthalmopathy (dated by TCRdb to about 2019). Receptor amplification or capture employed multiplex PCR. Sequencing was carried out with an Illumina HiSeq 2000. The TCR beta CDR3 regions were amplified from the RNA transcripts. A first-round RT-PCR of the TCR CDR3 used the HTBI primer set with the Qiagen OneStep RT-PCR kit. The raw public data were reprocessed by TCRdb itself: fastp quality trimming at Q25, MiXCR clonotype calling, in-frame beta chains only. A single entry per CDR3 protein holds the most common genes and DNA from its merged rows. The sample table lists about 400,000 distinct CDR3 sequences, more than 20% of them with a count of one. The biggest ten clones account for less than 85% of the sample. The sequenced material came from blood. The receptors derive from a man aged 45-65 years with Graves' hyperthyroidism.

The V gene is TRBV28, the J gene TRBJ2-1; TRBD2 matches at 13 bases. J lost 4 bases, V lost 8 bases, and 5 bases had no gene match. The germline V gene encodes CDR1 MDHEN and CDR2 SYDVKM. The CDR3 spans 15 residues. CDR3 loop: CASQGTSGKYNEQFF. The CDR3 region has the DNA TGTGCCAGCCAGGGGACTAGCGGGAAATACAATGAGCAGTTCTTC.

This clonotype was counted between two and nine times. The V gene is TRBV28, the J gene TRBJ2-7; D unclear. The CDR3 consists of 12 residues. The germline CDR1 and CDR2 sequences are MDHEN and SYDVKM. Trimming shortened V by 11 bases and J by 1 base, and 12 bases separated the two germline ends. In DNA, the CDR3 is TGTGCCGGTAGTGGCAGATCCTACGAGCAGTACTTC. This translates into CAGSGRSYEQYF.

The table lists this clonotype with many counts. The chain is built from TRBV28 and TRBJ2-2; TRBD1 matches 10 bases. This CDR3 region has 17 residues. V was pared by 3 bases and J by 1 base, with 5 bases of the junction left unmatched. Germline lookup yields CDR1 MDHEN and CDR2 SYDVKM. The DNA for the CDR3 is TGTGCCAGCAGTTTGAGTCGGACAGGGGGGAACACCGGGGAGCTGTTTTTT. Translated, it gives CASSLSRTGGNTGELFF.

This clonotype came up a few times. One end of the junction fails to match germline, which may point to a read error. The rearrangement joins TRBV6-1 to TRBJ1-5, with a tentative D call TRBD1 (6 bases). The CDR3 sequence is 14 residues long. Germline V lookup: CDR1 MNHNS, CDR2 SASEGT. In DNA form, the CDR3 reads TGTGCCAGCCGTGACAGGAGGGGACATCAGCCCCAGCATTTT. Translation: CASRDRRGHQPQHF.

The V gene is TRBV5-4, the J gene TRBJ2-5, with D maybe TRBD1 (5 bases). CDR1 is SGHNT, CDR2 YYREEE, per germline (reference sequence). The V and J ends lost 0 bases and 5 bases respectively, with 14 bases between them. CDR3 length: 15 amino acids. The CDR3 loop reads CASSLGGARIETQYF. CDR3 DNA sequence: TGTGCCAGCAGCTTGGGTGGGGCGCGAATTGAGACCCAGTACTTC.

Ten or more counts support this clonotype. CDR3 sequence (DNA): TGTGCCAGCAGCTTAGATAGGTCCGGGACTACCCCCTACGAGCAGTACTTC. This gives the protein CASSLDRSGTTPYEQYF. V is TRBV11-2 and J is TRBJ2-7, with 7 bases fitting TRBD2. This CDR3 has 17 amino acids. Germline V gene data show CDR1 as SGHAT and CDR2 as FQNNGV. The ends lost 0 bases at V and 2 bases at J; junction bases unmatched: 10.

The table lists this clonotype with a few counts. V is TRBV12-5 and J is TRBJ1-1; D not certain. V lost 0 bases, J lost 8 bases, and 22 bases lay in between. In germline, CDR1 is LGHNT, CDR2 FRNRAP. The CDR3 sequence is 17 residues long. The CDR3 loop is CASGLVGMDAGLGEAFF. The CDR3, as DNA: TGTGCTAGTGGTTTGGTAGGCATGGACGCGGGCCTTGGGGAAGCTTTCTTT.

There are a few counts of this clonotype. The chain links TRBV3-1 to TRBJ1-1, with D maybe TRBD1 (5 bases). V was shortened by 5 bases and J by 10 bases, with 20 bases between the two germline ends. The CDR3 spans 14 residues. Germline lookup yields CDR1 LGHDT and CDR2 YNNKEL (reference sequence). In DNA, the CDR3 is TGTGCCAGCAGCGAAAGTGGACATGGCGGAGGAGCTTTCTTT. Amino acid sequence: CASSESGHGGGAFF.

This CDR3 reads CATSDLGREQETQYF. The CDR3, as DNA: TGTGCCACCAGTGATTTGGGTAGGGAACAAGAGACCCAGTACTTC. This chain links TRBV24-1 with TRBJ2-5, with D unclear. The CDR3 contains 15 residues. Germline CDR1 and CDR2: KGHDR and SFDVKD. The V gene lost 0 bases and the J gene lost 2 bases, with 9 bases spanning the gap.

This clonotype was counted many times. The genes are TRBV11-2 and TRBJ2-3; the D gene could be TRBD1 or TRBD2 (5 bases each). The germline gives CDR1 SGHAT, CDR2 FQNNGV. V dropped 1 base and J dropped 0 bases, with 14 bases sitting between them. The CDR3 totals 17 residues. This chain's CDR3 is CASSLVTADPSTDTQYF. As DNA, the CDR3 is TGTGCCAGCAGCTTAGTGACAGCGGACCCTAGCACAGATACGCAGTATTTT.

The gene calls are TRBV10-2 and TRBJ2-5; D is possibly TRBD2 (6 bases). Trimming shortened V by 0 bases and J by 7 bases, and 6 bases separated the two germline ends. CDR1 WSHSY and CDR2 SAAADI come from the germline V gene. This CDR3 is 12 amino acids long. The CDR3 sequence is CASSESEGTQYF. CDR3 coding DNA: TGCGCCAGCAGTGAGTCGGAGGGGACCCAGTACTTC.

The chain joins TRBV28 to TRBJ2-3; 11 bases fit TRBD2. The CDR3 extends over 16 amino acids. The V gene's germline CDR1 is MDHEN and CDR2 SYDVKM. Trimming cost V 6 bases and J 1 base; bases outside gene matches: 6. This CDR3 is CASSAPLAGGTDTQYF. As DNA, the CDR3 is TGTGCCAGCAGCGCACCACTAGCGGGGGGCACAGATACGCAGTATTTT. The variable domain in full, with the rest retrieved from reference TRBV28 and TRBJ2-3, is DVKVTQSSRYLVKRTGEKVFLECVQDMDHENMFWYRQDPGLGLRLIYFSYDVKMKEKGDIPEGYSVSREKKERFSLILESASTNQTSMYLCASSAPLAGGTDTQYFGPGTRLTVL.

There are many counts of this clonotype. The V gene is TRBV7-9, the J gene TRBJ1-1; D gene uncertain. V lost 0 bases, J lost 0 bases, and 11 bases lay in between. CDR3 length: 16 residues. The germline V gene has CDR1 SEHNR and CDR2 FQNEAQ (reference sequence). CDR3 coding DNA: TGTGCCAGCAGCTTAGCTTTAGCGGGTGTGAACACTGAAGCTTTCTTT. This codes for CASSLALAGVNTEAFF.

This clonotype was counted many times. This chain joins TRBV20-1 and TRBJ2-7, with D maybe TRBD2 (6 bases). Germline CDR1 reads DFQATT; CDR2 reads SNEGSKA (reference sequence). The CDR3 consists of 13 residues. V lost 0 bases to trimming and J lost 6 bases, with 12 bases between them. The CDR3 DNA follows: TGCAGTGCTAGAGATGGTCCAGCGGGCGAGCAGTACTTC. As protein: CSARDGPAGEQYF.

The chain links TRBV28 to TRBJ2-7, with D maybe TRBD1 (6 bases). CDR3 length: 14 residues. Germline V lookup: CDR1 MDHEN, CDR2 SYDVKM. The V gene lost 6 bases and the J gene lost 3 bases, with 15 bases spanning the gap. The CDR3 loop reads CASSYDRSLYEQYF. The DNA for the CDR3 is TGTGCCAGCAGCTACGACAGGAGTCTCTACGAGCAGTACTTC.

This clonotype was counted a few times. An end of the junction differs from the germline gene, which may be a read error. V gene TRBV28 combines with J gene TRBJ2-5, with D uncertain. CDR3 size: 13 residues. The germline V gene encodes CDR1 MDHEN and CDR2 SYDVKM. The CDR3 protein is CASSFSYQESQYF. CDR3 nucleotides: TGTGCCAGCAGTTTCAGCTACCAAGAGTCCCAGTACTTC.

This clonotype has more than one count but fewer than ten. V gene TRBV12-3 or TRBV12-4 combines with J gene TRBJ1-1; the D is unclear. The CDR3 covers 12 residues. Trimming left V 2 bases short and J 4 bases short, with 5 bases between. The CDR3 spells CASSLSATEAFF. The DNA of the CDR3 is TGTGCCAGCAGTTTAAGCGCCACTGAAGCTTTCTTT.

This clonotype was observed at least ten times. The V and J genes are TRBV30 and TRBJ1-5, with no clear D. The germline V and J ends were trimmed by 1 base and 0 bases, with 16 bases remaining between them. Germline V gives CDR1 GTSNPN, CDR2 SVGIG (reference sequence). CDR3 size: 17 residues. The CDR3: CAWSEGRRRLSNQPQHF. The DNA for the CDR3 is TGTGCCTGGAGTGAGGGCAGGAGGAGACTTAGCAATCAGCCCCAGCATTTT.

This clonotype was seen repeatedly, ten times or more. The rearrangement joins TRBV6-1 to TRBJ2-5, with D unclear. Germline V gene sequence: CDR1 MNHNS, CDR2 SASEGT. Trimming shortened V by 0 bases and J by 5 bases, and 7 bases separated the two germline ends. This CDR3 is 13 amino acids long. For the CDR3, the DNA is TGTGCCAGCAGTGAAGCGCTCAGGGAGACCCAGTACTTC. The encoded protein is CASSEALRETQYF.

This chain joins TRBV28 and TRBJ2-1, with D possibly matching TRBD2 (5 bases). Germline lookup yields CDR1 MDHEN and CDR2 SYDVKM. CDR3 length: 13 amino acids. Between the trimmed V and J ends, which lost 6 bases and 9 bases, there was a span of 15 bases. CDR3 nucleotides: TGTGCCAGCAGACCTCGAGGGTTTGGTGAGCAGTTCTTC. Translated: CASRPRGFGEQFF. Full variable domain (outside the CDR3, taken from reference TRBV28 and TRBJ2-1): DVKVTQSSRYLVKRTGEKVFLECVQDMDHENMFWYRQDPGLGLRLIYFSYDVKMKEKGDIPEGYSVSREKKERFSLILESASTNQTSMYLCASRPRGFGEQFFGPGTRLTVL.

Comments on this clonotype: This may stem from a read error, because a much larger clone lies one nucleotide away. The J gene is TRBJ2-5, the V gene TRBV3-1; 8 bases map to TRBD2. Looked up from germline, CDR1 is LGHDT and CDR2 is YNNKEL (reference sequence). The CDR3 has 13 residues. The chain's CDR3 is CDSSQAGAETQYF. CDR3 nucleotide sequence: TGTGACAGCAGCCAAGCGGGAGCAGAGACCCAGTACTTC.

CDR3 sequence: CASSSGGSDTGELFF. The CDR3 DNA sequence: TGTGCCAGCAGCTCCGGGGGATCAGACACCGGGGAGCTGTTTTTT. The chain links TRBV11-3 to TRBJ2-2; a possible D gene is TRBD2 (6 bases). This CDR3 region has 15 residues. Trimming left V 4 bases short and J 3 bases short, with 12 bases between. Germline loops: CDR1 SGHNT, CDR2 YENEEA.

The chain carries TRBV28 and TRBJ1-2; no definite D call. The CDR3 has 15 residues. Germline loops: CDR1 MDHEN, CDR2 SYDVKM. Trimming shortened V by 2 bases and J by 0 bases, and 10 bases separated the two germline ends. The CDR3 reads CASSLVSSPNYGYTF. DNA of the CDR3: TGTGCCAGCAGTTTAGTTTCCAGCCCTAACTATGGCTACACCTTC.

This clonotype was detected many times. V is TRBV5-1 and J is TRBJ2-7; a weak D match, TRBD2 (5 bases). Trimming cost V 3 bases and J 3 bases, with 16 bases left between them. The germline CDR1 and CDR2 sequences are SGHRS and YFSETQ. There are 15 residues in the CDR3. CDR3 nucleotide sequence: TGCGCCAGCAGCTGGTCCCGGCGCGGGCACTACGAGCAGTACTTC. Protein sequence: CASSWSRRGHYEQYF.

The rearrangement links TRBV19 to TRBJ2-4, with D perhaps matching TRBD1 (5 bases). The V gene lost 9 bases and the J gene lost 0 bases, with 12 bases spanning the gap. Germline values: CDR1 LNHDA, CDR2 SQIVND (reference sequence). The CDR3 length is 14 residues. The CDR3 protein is CASVGRVAKNIQYF. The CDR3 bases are TGTGCCAGCGTAGGCAGGGTAGCCAAAAACATTCAGTACTTC.